This T cell receptor (beta chain) was observed in a study of control samples from healthy donors and cancer patients. This CDR3 has 14 residues. The V end was cut by 7 bases, the J end by 4 bases, with 14 bases between. From germline, CDR1 is LNHDA and CDR2 SQIVND (reference sequence). This clone was picked up one time. Assay: immunoSEQ multiplex PCR; the TCRdb copy retains only in-frame clones and omits some. Of 130,000 to 150,000 clones in the sample, 85% to 95% are singletons; the top ten hold around 14%. The receptor was isolated from a man aged 55 to 70 with colorectal cancer. The sample was PBMCs. The chain joins TRBV19 to TRBJ1-3, with D uncertain. CDR3 sequence (DNA): TGTGCCAGTATCTCACCTGAATACGGAAACACCATATATTTT. Its translation is CASISPEYGNTIYF.